These 22 T cell receptor beta chains came from one sample sequenced in a study of blood T cell repertoires in COVID-19 (dated by TCRdb to the early 2020s). Receptor libraries were prepared by the immunoSEQ multiplex PCR assay. In its TCRdb copy, this immuneACCESS table keeps in-frame sequences only and misses some clones. Where compared with another copy, unresolved V genes explain less than half of these, and the others have no known cause. The sample data list about 75,000 clones, and 80% to 90% of these were observed just once. The biggest ten clones account for around 6% of the sample. Sequencing was carried out using peripheral blood. The receptor source for this set is a man older than 75 with COVID-19, enrolled during active disease.

The rearrangement joins TRBV18 to TRBJ2-7, with TRBD1 matching over 11 bases. Germline loops: CDR1 KGHSH, CDR2 LQKENI. This CDR3 has 16 amino acids. V dropped 3 bases and J dropped 6; count of bases not matched to a gene: 10. The CDR3, as DNA: TGTGCCAGCTCACCCGAGGGGACAGGGGGGTTTGGCGAGCAGTACTTC. Translating gives CASSPEGTGGFGEQYF. Filled out from reference TRBV18 and TRBJ2-7, the complete variable domain reads NAGVMQNPRHLVRRRGQEARLRCSPMKGHSHVYWYRQLPEEGLKFMVYLQKENIIDESGMPKERFSAEFPKEGPSILRIQQVVRGDSAAYFCASSPEGTGGFGEQYFGPGTRLTVT.

The chain recombines TRBV6-5 with TRBJ2-5; no definite D call. This CDR3 comprises 10 residues. Germline V CDR1 and CDR2: MNHEY, SVGAGI. The germline V and J ends were trimmed by 3 bases and 7 bases, with 3 bases remaining between them. This CDR3 reads CASSYRTQYF. The CDR3 coding sequence is TGTGCCAGCAGTTATCGGACCCAGTACTTC.

The rearrangement joins TRBV19 to TRBJ1-1; TRBD1 matches 7 bases. The V and J ends lost 0 bases and 4 bases, in that order; junction bases with no gene match: 11. This CDR3 comprises 17 residues. Germline CDR1 is LNHDA and CDR2 is SQIVND (reference sequence). The CDR3 DNA reads TGTGCCAGTAGTATAGATTCCCGACAGGGTAGGAGCACTGAAGCTTTCTTT. Its protein product is CASSIDSRQGRSTEAFF.

The chain combines TRBV7-9 with TRBJ1-5; TRBD1 is a possible D gene (6 bases). The CDR3 has 13 residues. CDR1 and CDR2 (germline): SEHNR, FQNEAQ (reference sequence). The V end was cut by 2 bases, the J end by 6 bases, with 8 bases between. CDR3 sequence reads: CASSLQGTQPQHF. DNA of the CDR3: TGTGCCAGCAGCTTACAGGGGACTCAGCCCCAGCATTTT.

CDR3 region: CASSSQGGYGYTF. CDR3 sequence (DNA): TGCGCCAGCAGCTCACAGGGCGGTTATGGCTACACCTTC. The J gene is TRBJ1-2, the V gene TRBV5-1; TRBD1 might be the D (6 bases). V was trimmed by 3 bases and J by 5 bases, leaving 11 bases between them. Germline CDR1 is SGHRS and CDR2 is YFSETQ. CDR3 length equals 13 residues. The whole variable domain, remainder taken from reference TRBV5-1 and TRBJ1-2, is KAGVTQTPRYLIKTRGQQVTLSCSPISGHRSVSWYQQTPGQGLQFLFEYFSETQRNKGNFPGRFSGRQFSNSRSEMNVSTLELGDSALYLCASSSQGGYGYTFGSGTRLTVV.

The V call is TRBV29-1, the J call TRBJ2-3; 9 bases map to TRBD1. CDR1 and CDR2 from the germline V gene are SQVTM and ANQGSEA. The J segment lost 5 bases and the V segment lost 3 bases, leaving 0 bases of the junction unmatched. The CDR3 length is 12 residues. The CDR3 coding sequence is TGCAGCGTTGAGACAGGGGGAGATACGCAGTATTTT. It is translated as CSVETGGDTQYF.

This clone showed up just a few times. V usage is TRBV19 and J usage is TRBJ2-7, with TRBD1 as a possible D gene (5 bases). The V end was cut by 10 bases, the J end by 3 bases, with 22 bases between. The CDR3 totals 15 residues. Germline CDR1 reads LNHDA; CDR2 reads SQIVND (reference sequence). The CDR3 loop reads CATDRPPDTLYEQYF. The CDR3 DNA reads TGTGCCACCGACCGTCCCCCGGACACCCTCTACGAGCAGTACTTC.

The rearrangement links TRBV19 to TRBJ2-2, with 7 positions matching TRBD1. Trimming at V came to 7 bases and at J to 7 bases, leaving 6 bases not matched to a gene. Germline values: CDR1 LNHDA, CDR2 SQIVND (reference sequence). This CDR3 is built from 13 residues. The CDR3 DNA sequence: TGTGCCAGTACCGTACAGGGGTACGGGGAGCTGTTTTTT. This gives the protein CASTVQGYGELFF.

The J gene is TRBJ2-7, the V gene TRBV5-6, with 9 bases lining up with TRBD1. The CDR3 extends over 18 amino acids. Looked up from germline, CDR1 is SGHDT and CDR2 is YYEEEE. With V trimmed by 0 bases and J by 0 bases, 10 bases remained unmatched. The CDR3 here is CASSLVVSLDRGSYEQYF. CDR3 bases: TGTGCCAGCAGCTTGGTGGTCTCGTTGGACAGGGGCTCCTACGAGCAGTACTTC.

The CDR3 sequence is CASSGGDAIYF. The CDR3 bases are TGTGCCAGCAGCGGAGGCGACGCCATATATTTT. The chain uses TRBV5-8 and TRBJ1-3; D uncertain. V dropped 4 bases and J dropped 11 bases, with 10 bases sitting between them. Germline CDR1 reads SGHTS; CDR2 reads YDEGEE. The CDR3 runs 11 residues.

This chain joins TRBV2 and TRBJ2-7; D is undetermined. The CDR3 length is 12 residues. CDR1 is SNHLY, CDR2 FYNNEI, per germline. Trimming took off 10 bases at V and 0 bases at J, with 10 bases between the two ends. The CDR3 DNA reads as TGTGCCACCTCCGGTCACTCCTACGAGCAGTACTTC. Its protein is CATSGHSYEQYF. The variable domain in full, with the rest retrieved from reference TRBV2 and TRBJ2-7, is EPEVTQTPSHQVTQMGQEVILRCVPISNHLYFYWYRQILGQKVEFLVSFYNNEISEKSEIFDDQFSVERPDGSNFTLKIRSTKLEDSAMYFCATSGHSYEQYFGPGTRLTVT.

The chain links TRBV5-1 to TRBJ1-1; D uncertain. Trimming took 2 bases from V and 5 from J, leaving 19 bases between them. This CDR3 spans 16 amino acids. The germline V gene encodes CDR1 SGHRS and CDR2 YFSETQ. CDR3 in amino acids: CASSLTTASLGTEAFF. Written as DNA, the CDR3 is TGCGCCAGCAGCTTAACCACAGCCTCCCTGGGTACTGAAGCTTTCTTT.

V and J are TRBV9 and TRBJ1-5, with a tentative D call TRBD1 (5 bases). V was trimmed by 0 bases and J by 1 base, leaving 5 bases between them. In germline, CDR1 is SGDLS, CDR2 YYNGEE. The CDR3 is 14 residues long. CDR3 coding DNA: TGTGCCAGCAGCGTAGAGGGGAGCAATCAGCCCCAGCATTTT. This translates into CASSVEGSNQPQHF. The complete variable domain, with remaining parts taken from reference TRBV9 and TRBJ1-5, reads DSGVTQTPKHLITATGQRVTLRCSPRSGDLSVYWYQQSLDQGLQFLIQYYNGEERAKGNILERFSAQQFPDLHSELNLSSLELGDSALYFCASSVEGSNQPQHFGDGTRLSIL.

V usage is TRBV3-1 (or the pseudogene TRBV3-2) and J usage is TRBJ1-1; D is uncertain. CDR1 is LGHDT, CDR2 YNNKEL, per germline (reference sequence). The CDR3 sequence is 14 residues long. V lost 4 bases and J 5 bases, leaving 14 bases between the germline ends. CDR3 sequence reads: CASSPRGPGTEAFF. The CDR3 DNA sequence: TGTGCCAGCAGCCCCCGGGGTCCTGGAACTGAAGCTTTCTTT.

This CDR3 reads CASSPPGTSEYNEQFF. The CDR3 region has the DNA TGCGCCAGCAGCCCTCCCGGGACTAGTGAGTACAATGAGCAGTTCTTC. The V call is TRBV10-1, the J call TRBJ2-1; 8 nucleotides agree with TRBD2. J was trimmed by 4 bases and V by 6 bases; bases with no gene match: 11. This CDR3 is 16 amino acids long. CDR1 and CDR2 from the germline V gene are WNHNN and SYGVQD (reference sequence).

This clone was observed a handful of times. The chain is built from TRBV4-3 and TRBJ2-7, with D possibly TRBD2 on 6 matching bases. V was trimmed by 0 bases and J by 6 bases, leaving 9 bases between them. The CDR3 loop spans 13 amino acids. The germline gives CDR1 LGHNA, CDR2 YSLEER. CDR3 sequence (DNA): TGCGCCAGCAGCCAAGATCGGGGACTCGAGCAGTACTTC. Protein sequence: CASSQDRGLEQYF.

The rearrangement uses TRBV5-1 and TRBJ2-5, with D possibly matching TRBD2 (5 bases). The CDR3 has 15 amino acids. V gave up 0 bases and J gave up 5 bases, with 14 bases separating them. Germline-derived CDR1 and CDR2 are SGHRS and YFSETQ. The CDR3 region is CASSLGGAPVETQYF. In DNA form, the CDR3 reads TGCGCCAGCAGCTTGGGGGGAGCCCCAGTTGAGACCCAGTACTTC.

CDR3 residues: CASSLGYRGNSPLHF. The CDR3 coding sequence is TGCGCCAGCAGCTTGGGATACAGGGGGAATTCACCCCTCCACTTT. The gene calls are TRBV5-1 and TRBJ1-6; 8 bases agree with TRBD1. CDR3 size: 15 residues. Germline CDR1 SGHRS, CDR2 YFSETQ. V was pared by 0 bases and J by 7 bases, with 3 bases of the junction left unmatched.

The genes are TRBV5-6 and TRBJ1-3, with 7 bases lining up with TRBD1. Germline loops: CDR1 SGHDT, CDR2 YYEEEE. CDR3 length: 15 amino acids. V was clipped by 7 bases and J by 0 bases; unmatched bases: 7. The CDR3 DNA reads TGTGCCAGCTCCCGGGACAGAGACTCTGGAAACACCATATATTTT. This encodes CASSRDRDSGNTIYF.

V is TRBV12-3 or TRBV12-4 and J is TRBJ1-2, with a weak D call TRBD1 (6 bases). The V end was cut by 3 bases, the J end by 5 bases, with 10 bases between. The CDR3 covers 13 residues. CDR3 DNA: TGTGCCAGCAGTTTGAGGGGGGGGTATGGCTACACCTTC. Its protein is CASSLRGGYGYTF.

The genes are TRBV15 and TRBJ2-7; TRBD1 matches at 7 bases. CDR1 is LNHNV and CDR2 is YYDKDF in the germline V gene (reference sequence). Trimming cost V 4 bases and J 2 bases; bases outside gene matches: 5. The CDR3 runs to 14 residues. In nucleotides, the CDR3 is TGTGCCACCAGCACCCCCGGGACAGCCTACGAGCAGTACTTC. It codes for CATSTPGTAYEQYF.

This clone appeared once. The chain joins TRBV11-2 to TRBJ1-4, with D hard to call. CDR3 length: 14 residues. V was pared by 2 bases and J by 6 bases, with 10 bases between. The V gene's germline CDR1 is SGHAT and CDR2 FQNNGV. CDR3 amino acids: CASSLTGNYEKLFF. CDR3 DNA: TGTGCCAGCAGCTTAACGGGGAACTATGAAAAACTGTTTTTT.